Below, 7 T cell receptor beta chains from the same sample are listed, as sequenced in a study of shared clonotypes between healthy human individuals. TCRdb keeps only in-frame clones here, not all; method: immunoSEQ multiplex PCR. The repertoire consists of some 1,100,000 clones, with approximately 80% occurring once and the leading ten covering more than 0.45%. Sample: memory CD4+ T cells from PBMCs. The subset was: CD45RA-negative fraction. These TCRs come from a man aged 18-30 years in good health. Some clones in this sample may be carry-over from other donors' samples.

The chain uses TRBV6-1 and TRBJ1-2; the match to TRBD1 covers 11 bases. J gave up 8 bases and V 10 bases, and 9 bases lay outside the gene matches. The CDR3 sequence is 13 residues long. Germline V CDR1 and CDR2: MNHNS, SASEGT. CDR3 sequence (DNA): TGTGCCACTTCCGGACAGGGGGCAGGCGGCTACACCTTC. It translates to CATSGQGAGGYTF.

This chain links TRBV10-2 with TRBJ2-3; TRBD1 aligns across 7 bases. The CDR3 consists of 15 residues. The V gene end was trimmed by 8 bases and the J gene end by 0 bases; junction bases not matched to a gene: 8. CDR1 WSHSY and CDR2 SAAADI come from the germline V gene. The CDR3 nucleotides read TGCGCCAGCGCTGGGACAGTTACTAGCACAGATACGCAGTATTTT. It codes for CASAGTVTSTDTQYF.

This clone was seen just once. Other DNA sequences from this sample encode an identical CDR3 as well. V and J are TRBV28 and TRBJ2-7; 10 nucleotides align to TRBD1. Germline V lookup: CDR1 MDHEN, CDR2 SYDVKM. The length of the CDR3 is 14 residues. The trim removed 4 bases at V and 4 bases at J, leaving 4 bases unmatched. CDR3 nucleotide sequence: TGTGCCAGCAGTTCACCGGGACAGGGGTACGAGCAGTACTTC. It specifies CASSSPGQGYEQYF.

This clone was seen only a few times. The chain recombines TRBV4-2 with TRBJ2-3; D remains ambiguous. The length of the CDR3 is 15 residues. Trimming cost V 0 bases and J 2 bases, with 9 bases left between them. CDR1 is LGHNA, CDR2 YNFKEQ, per germline. CDR3 sequence (DNA): TGTGCCAGCAGCCAAGACGGGTATTACACAGATACGCAGTATTTT. It codes for CASSQDGYYTDTQYF.

This chain joins TRBV2 and TRBJ1-2; D is ambiguous. Per the germline V gene, CDR1 is SNHLY and CDR2 is FYNNEI. V gave up 2 bases and J gave up 3 bases, with 13 bases separating them. The CDR3 sequence is 15 residues long. CDR3 loop: CASSERPKGDYGYTF. The CDR3 DNA reads TGTGCCAGCAGTGAACGTCCTAAGGGTGACTATGGCTACACCTTC.

CDR3: CASSLGSATGTDTQYF. CDR3 DNA: TGTGCCAGCAGCTTAGGGTCAGCGACTGGCACAGATACGCAGTATTTT. The chain recombines TRBV7-9 with TRBJ2-3; D is unclear. V shed 1 base and J shed 1 base, with 12 bases lying between them. The CDR3 is 16 amino acids. Germline V gives CDR1 SEHNR, CDR2 FQNEAQ (reference sequence).

The sample holds one count of this clone. The gene calls are TRBV2 and TRBJ2-2, with 13 bases aligning to TRBD2. With 8 bases clipped from V and 5 bases from J, the junction kept 5 bases outside the gene matches. CDR3 length: 15 residues. Germline lookup yields CDR1 SNHLY and CDR2 FYNNEI. For the CDR3, the DNA is TGTGCCAGCCGGACTAGCGGGAGTCGAACCGGGGAGCTGTTTTTT. It specifies CASRTSGSRTGELFF.